What follows describes a single TCR beta chain. This sample is part of a study of sequential checkpoint blockade in melanoma. Study at large: Arm A got nivolumab then ipilimumab; arm B the reverse, 1:1. After both sequences, patients received maintenance nivolumab.

TCRdb's table, derived via immunoSEQ multiplex PCR, lists solely in-frame clones and lacks some. The sample consists of more than 10,000 clones, less than 75% of them appearing once. Treatment here: randomized to nivolumab then ipilimumab (arm A) or the reverse (arm B). From thawed PBMCs, live CD3+CD8+ cells negative for CD19 and CD56 were sorted. This TCR came from a human donor with melanoma. Here the sequenced sample was CD8+ T cells sorted from blood (inferred from file names), taken from a patient given nivolumab and ipilimumab in sequence.

The CDR3 DNA sequence: TGTGCCACCAGACCCCCCGGGAACCGGAATGAGCAGTTCTTC. This codes for CATRPPGNRNEQFF. The rearrangement links TRBV27 to TRBJ2-1, with D maybe TRBD2 (5 bases). Germline CDR1 is MNHEY and CDR2 is SMNVEV (reference sequence). The ends were cut back, 10 bases at V and 7 bases at J, with 20 bases in the middle. CDR3 length: 14 residues.